This T cell receptor (beta chain) emerged from a study of Ad26.COV2.S vaccination and SARS-CoV-2 variants. On the study more broadly: Participant was drawn from the COV1001 Ad26.COV2.S trial arm. By the intramuscular route, Ad26.COV2.S was given once, or twice 56 days apart. Overall study findings and caveats: Vaccine and placebo recipients had similar non-spike TCR breadth.

Trimming removed 6 bases from V and 4 bases from J; junction bases left unmatched: 9. CDR3 length: 15 amino acids. Germline CDR1 reads MRHNA; CDR2 reads SNTAGT. Assay: immunoSEQ multiplex PCR; the TCRdb copy retains only in-frame clones and omits some. Here the sample spans roughly 400,000 clones, roughly 88% being singletons. Of note for this clone: The target antigen is unknown.

Specified treatment: approximately 18 received Ad26.COV2.S at low or high dose, single or two shots; 5 received placebo; per-sample allocation not given. Each sample was drawn 63 days after the first injection (of vaccine or placebo). The sample in question was peripheral blood, obtained in a trial of Ad26.COV2.S vaccine versus placebo. The rearrangement joins TRBV6-4 to TRBJ1-2, with 9 bases aligning to TRBD1. This TCR was recovered from a person between 18 and 65 years old who received the Ad26.COV2.S COVID-19 vaccine or a placebo. The CDR3 loop reads CASRNGQGRTYGYTF. The CDR3 DNA reads TGTGCCAGCAGAAATGGACAGGGGCGTACCTATGGCTACACCTTC.